This TCR beta chain originates from a study of T-cell reconstitution after alpha-beta-depleted transplantation in children. Ten or more counts support this clonotype. Unique molecular identifiers were used to barcode this TCRbeta library. From the PCR reads, TCRdb called clonotypes with MiXCR, one entry per CDR3 protein. The sample lists 500,000 to 650,000 distinct CDR3 sequences; approximately 12% were seen once. Trimming shortened V by 8 bases and J by 0 bases, and 14 bases separated the two germline ends. The germline CDR1 and CDR2 sequences are MNHEY and SMNVEV (reference sequence). The CDR3 covers 15 residues.

The specimen was PBMCs, mostly from graft donor cells, collected 360 days after TCRalphabeta/CD19-depleted stem cell transplant. V usage is TRBV27 and J usage is TRBJ2-4; no clear D gene. This clonotype was obtained from a male patient younger than 18 who had a stem cell transplant for acute myeloid leukemia, so the T cells may come from the graft donor. CDR3 in amino acids: CASGEVPLAKNIQYF. The CDR3 region has the DNA TGTGCCAGCGGCGAAGTACCTTTAGCCAAAAACATTCAGTACTTC.